Following are 20 T cell receptor beta chains from one sample sequenced in a study of radiotherapy plus CTLA-4 blockade in lung cancer. Using immunoSEQ multiplex PCR, the repertoire was profiled, and TCRdb retains in-frame clones only, with some absent. The table has tens of thousands of clones, around four fifths seen once. The sample in question was peripheral blood, obtained from a patient treated with radiotherapy plus ipilimumab. The origin of the receptors is a human donor with non-small cell lung cancer whose response to radiotherapy plus ipilimumab could not be evaluated.

The gene calls are TRBV28 and TRBJ2-7; a weak D match, TRBD2 (6 bases). The ends were cut back, 1 base at V and 2 bases at J, with 12 bases in the middle. The CDR3 sequence is 15 residues long. In germline, CDR1 is MDHEN, CDR2 SYDVKM. The CDR3 region has the DNA TGTGCCAGCAGTTTATCGGAGGGGACCCCCTACGAGCAGTACTTC. Its protein product is CASSLSEGTPYEQYF.

The genes are TRBV7-2 and TRBJ1-4; a possible D gene is TRBD1 (5 bases). Germline values: CDR1 SGHTA, CDR2 FQGNSA. The length of the CDR3 is 13 residues. Trimming stripped 4 bases from V and 7 bases from J, with 10 bases between. The DNA for the CDR3 is TGTGCCAGCAGCTGGACCCAGGGTGAAAAACTGTTTTTT. This codes for CASSWTQGEKLFF. Complete variable domain (other parts from reference TRBV7-2 and TRBJ1-4): GAGVSQSPSNKVTEKGKDVELRCDPISGHTALYWYRQSLGQGLEFLIYFQGNSAPDKSGLPSDRFSAERTGGSVSTLTIQRTQQEDSAVYLCASSWTQGEKLFFGSGTQLSVL.

This chain links TRBV28 with TRBJ2-7; no clear D. Germline V gene data show CDR1 as MDHEN and CDR2 as SYDVKM. Trimming shortened V by 5 bases and J by 9 bases, and 14 bases separated the two germline ends. This CDR3 contains 12 residues. The CDR3, as DNA: TGTGCCAGCAGTGGCGCTAAAGAGGTGCAGTACTTC. It encodes CASSGAKEVQYF.

This chain links TRBV2 with TRBJ2-3; 9 nucleotides agree with TRBD2. J was trimmed by 7 bases and V by 3 bases; bases with no gene match: 8. This CDR3 is built from 15 residues. Per the germline V gene, CDR1 is SNHLY and CDR2 is FYNNEI. CDR3 nucleotide sequence: TGTGCCAGCAGTGACAGTCTAGCGGGACCAAATACGCAGTATTTT. This sequence encodes CASSDSLAGPNTQYF. The whole variable domain, remainder taken from reference TRBV2 and TRBJ2-3, is EPEVTQTPSHQVTQMGQEVILRCVPISNHLYFYWYRQILGQKVEFLVSFYNNEISEKSEIFDDQFSVERPDGSNFTLKIRSTKLEDSAMYFCASSDSLAGPNTQYFGPGTRLTVL.

The V call is TRBV7-2, the J call TRBJ2-3; D is perhaps TRBD2 (5 bases). CDR3 length equals 16 residues. In germline, CDR1 is SGHTA, CDR2 FQGNSA. With 5 bases removed from V and 0 bases from J, the gap between germline ends came to 15 bases. This CDR3 reads CASSAADFTSTDTQYF. DNA of the CDR3: TGTGCCAGCAGCGCCGCGGACTTTACTAGCACAGATACGCAGTATTTT.

The chain combines TRBV9 with TRBJ1-3; perhaps TRBD1 as D (5 bases). CDR3 length: 14 residues. Germline CDR1 and CDR2: SGDLS and YYNGEE. V was pared by 4 bases and J by 0 bases, with 8 bases between. CDR3 residues: CASSSRDSGNTIYF. The CDR3 region has the DNA TGTGCCAGCAGCTCCAGGGACTCTGGAAACACCATATATTTT. Based on the CDR3 plus reference TRBV9 and TRBJ1-3, the full variable domain is DSGVTQTPKHLITATGQRVTLRCSPRSGDLSVYWYQQSLDQGLQFLIQYYNGEERAKGNILERFSAQQFPDLHSELNLSSLELGDSALYFCASSSRDSGNTIYFGEGSWLTVV.

This sequence joins TRBV11-1 and TRBJ1-1, with 9 bases fitting TRBD1. V shed 10 bases and J 6 bases; nucleotides not matched to a gene: 15. In germline, CDR1 is SGHAT, CDR2 FQDESV (reference sequence). The CDR3 totals 15 residues. As DNA, the CDR3 is TGTGCCACCTCATCAATCACCCGGGACAGGGCTGAAGCTTTCTTT. Translated: CATSSITRDRAEAFF.

This chain joins TRBV5-8 and TRBJ1-1; D perhaps matches TRBD1 (5 bases). Trimming removed 5 bases at V and 1 base at J, with 9 bases between. Germline V gene data show CDR1 as SGHTS and CDR2 as YDEGEE. This CDR3 region has 13 residues. CDR3 nucleotides: TGTGCCAGCAGACGGACACGGAACACTGAAGCTTTCTTT. It translates to CASRRTRNTEAFF.

This clone was observed a handful of times. For the CDR3, the DNA is TGTGCCTGGAGTCGCTGGGGGCCCGAGCAGTACTTC. This sequence encodes CAWSRWGPEQYF. V and J are TRBV30 and TRBJ2-7, with D possibly being TRBD1 (6 bases). Trimming removed 2 bases at V and 6 bases at J, with 11 bases between. The CDR3 is 12 amino acids. The germline V gene has CDR1 GTSNPN and CDR2 SVGIG (reference sequence).

This rearrangement joins TRBV7-9 to TRBJ2-7, with 13 nucleotides matching TRBD2. The length of the CDR3 is 16 residues. From germline, CDR1 is SEHNR and CDR2 FQNEAQ (reference sequence). Trimming removed 4 bases from V and 7 bases from J; junction bases left unmatched: 10. This CDR3 reads CASSSGLAGARWEQYF. As DNA, the CDR3 is TGTGCCAGCAGCTCAGGACTAGCGGGAGCCCGATGGGAGCAGTACTTC.

V is TRBV29-1 and J is TRBJ2-2, with TRBD1 as a possible D gene (6 bases). Between the trimmed V and J ends, which lost 7 bases and 0 bases, there was a span of 9 bases. CDR3 length: 13 amino acids. The germline V gene encodes CDR1 SQVTM and CDR2 ANQGSEA. In nucleotides, the CDR3 is TGCAGCGGGGGACAAGCGAACACCGGGGAGCTGTTTTTT. It translates to CSGGQANTGELFF.

This chain links TRBV6-6 with TRBJ1-3; the D gene is possibly TRBD1 (6 bases). The CDR3 has 16 amino acids. Germline V lookup: CDR1 MNHNY, CDR2 SVGAGI (reference sequence). V lost 4 bases, J lost 2 bases, and 15 bases lay in between. The CDR3 DNA reads as TGTGCCAGCAGTTCACTACAGGGCCGGGCTGGAAACACCATATATTTT. This codes for CASSSLQGRAGNTIYF.

The rearrangement uses TRBV4-3 and TRBJ1-4; possibly TRBD1 for D (6 bases). The CDR3 extends over 15 amino acids. Germline CDR1 LGHNA, CDR2 YSLEER. Trimming took off 0 bases at V and 7 bases at J, with 12 bases between the two ends. CDR3 sequence reads: CASSQDSGEGEKLFF. CDR3 DNA: TGCGCCAGCAGCCAAGATTCAGGGGAGGGTGAAAAACTGTTTTTT.

The chain links TRBV28 to TRBJ2-1, with 8 bases that match TRBD2. CDR1 and CDR2 from the germline V gene are MDHEN and SYDVKM. This CDR3 is built from 15 residues. The V gene end was trimmed by 5 bases and the J gene end by 1 base; junction bases not matched to a gene: 4. In DNA form, the CDR3 reads TGTGCCAGCAGTCATGTAGCGGGATCCTACAATGAGCAGTTCTTC. Protein product: CASSHVAGSYNEQFF.

The rearrangement joins TRBV29-1 to TRBJ2-1, with a possible D match to TRBD1 (5 bases). The V gene's germline CDR1 is SQVTM and CDR2 ANQGSEA. This CDR3 is 12 amino acids long. V was cut by 3 bases and J by 11 bases, with 14 bases left in between. The CDR3 region has the DNA TGCAGCGTTGAGGCAGGCCAGGGTCAGCAGTTCTTC. It specifies CSVEAGQGQQFF.

V and J are TRBV7-3 and TRBJ2-2, with D tentatively TRBD1 (6 bases). This CDR3 spans 13 amino acids. Germline V gene lookup returns CDR1 SGHTA and CDR2 FQGTGA. Trimming pared 5 bases from V and 6 bases from J, leaving 10 bases between. CDR3 sequence: CASSRDRSGELFF. CDR3 in DNA: TGTGCCAGCAGCCGAGACAGGTCCGGGGAGCTGTTTTTT.

The CDR3 here is CASISGQGAYEQYF. In DNA form, the CDR3 reads TGTGCCAGCATTTCCGGACAGGGGGCCTACGAGCAGTACTTC. The genes are TRBV6-5 and TRBJ2-7, with 10 bases matching TRBD1. The CDR3 has 14 amino acids. Trimming cost V 7 bases and J 2 bases; bases outside gene matches: 5. Germline CDR1 reads MNHEY; CDR2 reads SVGAGI.

The chain recombines TRBV28 with TRBJ1-2; D is undetermined. This CDR3 is 15 amino acids long. Germline V gives CDR1 MDHEN, CDR2 SYDVKM. The germline V and J ends were trimmed by 7 bases and 8 bases, with 23 bases remaining between them. CDR3 DNA sequence: TGTGCCAGCAACCCTGCGGGCGAGAGGGTTATGGGCTACACCTTC. Its translation: CASNPAGERVMGYTF.

J is TRBJ2-1 and V is TRBV28; D possibly corresponds to TRBD1 (6 bases). In germline, CDR1 is MDHEN, CDR2 SYDVKM. Trimming left V 5 bases short and J 2 bases short, with 13 bases between. The CDR3 contains 15 residues. CDR3 in amino acids: CASSQWTEAYNEQFF. The CDR3 DNA follows: TGTGCCAGCAGTCAATGGACAGAAGCCTACAATGAGCAGTTCTTC.

This clone was counted a single time. The chain uses TRBV18 and TRBJ2-5; D may be TRBD2 (6 bases). Germline lookup yields CDR1 KGHSH and CDR2 LQKENI. The CDR3 is 15 residues long. Between the trimmed V and J ends, which lost 6 bases and 3 bases, there was a span of 17 bases. The CDR3 sequence is CASSTGIGEEETQYF. The CDR3 DNA reads as TGTGCCAGCTCTACCGGGATCGGGGAGGAAGAGACCCAGTACTTC.